This TCR beta chain was sequenced during a study of T cell repertoires in aging, cancer and after chemotherapy (dated by TCRdb to the late 2010s). In the study overall: Donors were distributed across six age groups ranging from 30 or younger to 70 or older, with at least three individuals included per group. Healthy donor control TCR repertoires were recorded over several months to years and showed clear clonal overlap across re-sampling. In total, the full dataset held several million TCR reads. Peripheral blood TCR beta repertoires from healthy donors and cancer patients were profiled to examine immunoaging and T cell reconstitution after chemotherapy. Alongside some 96 healthy donors serving as a reference group, the cohort included roughly 220 cancer patients, of whom some 94 had hematological cancers and about 130 had solid cancers. What the research found in general, with its limitations: In both cancer cohorts, median generation probability rose over the chemotherapy interval, which suggests that the repertoire was reconstituted through rebound thymic output. In healthy donors, the decline in TCR diversity with age was mainly due to loss of richness, whereas in cancer patients loss of evenness also played a role. The authors noted that the repertoire data do not allow conclusions about immunological memory after chemotherapy. Compared with age-matched healthy donors, untreated patients with hematological or solid cancers had significantly lower TCR diversity and higher clonality in blood.

From its cysteine to its phenylalanine, the CDR3 spans 15 amino acids. Of all the DNA, just the CDR3 is kept, 45 bases in frame from base 1. Reading the germline V gene (reference sequence) gives CDR1 LNHNV and CDR2 YYDKDF. V is cut by 2 bases and J by 3 bases, and the space between the germline ends is 13 bases. Genomic DNA extracted from peripheral blood, rather than sorted cells or RNA, was used as the source for amplification of TCR beta rearrangements. Rearranged TRB sequences spanning V, D and J segments were amplified in a multiplex touch-down PCR with a mixed TRB-A/B primer pool. Two consecutive PCR reactions with Phusion HS II polymerase added Illumina adapters and sample indices to the amplicons. After gel purification with the NucleoSpin Gel and PCR Clean-up kit, the amplicons were checked using Qubit and an Agilent 2100 Bioanalyzer. Sequencing of libraries was carried out on an Illumina MiSeq in 600-cycle, single-indexed, paired-end runs. Processing in the source paper ran as follows. Processing of the TRB sequences was carried out with MiXCR versions 2.12 and 3.0.5. A clone was defined as each unique CDR3 nucleotide sequence, and only productive sequences supported by at least two reads were kept. Shannon diversity, evenness, clonality (one minus evenness), and alpha-parameterized diversity profiles from alpha 0 to 5 were included as repertoire metrics. Generation probabilities of clones in paired pre- and post-chemotherapy samples were computed with the IGoR algorithm. The raw public reads went through TCRdb reprocessing: fastp at Q25, MiXCR clone calling, in-frame beta chains kept. Under each unique CDR3 protein, matching rows form one entry showing the most common genes and DNA. The V and J calls were not made by the authors but by TCRdb's processing. This sample gives about 12,000 distinct CDR3 sequences in total; about 28% of them show up just once. The ten top clones hold around 10% of the sample.

This clonotype was picked up a small number of times. Its antigen is currently not known. No per-base quality is available; no much larger clone lies one base away. The sequence came from a human donor in good health. The donor label of this sample is uncertain. The sequence joins TRBV15 to TRBJ1-1; the D gene is perhaps TRBD1, on 5 matching bases. Sequencing used blood. Read as DNA, the sequence is TGTGCCACCAGCAGACCCACCCGGGGGGACACTGAAGCTTTCTTT. Its protein reads: CATSRPTRGDTEAFF.